One sample yielded the 21 T cell receptor beta chains listed below, sequenced in a study of cytomegalovirus exposure and HLA in healthy donors. Primers: 60 Vbeta forward and 13 Jbeta reverse. Sequencing was performed with immunoSEQ multiplex PCR; in TCRdb, only in-frame clones are kept and a portion is missing. The table includes some 90,000 clones, roughly 77% detected once. The sequenced sample consisted of PBMCs. These receptors all come from a human donor in good health.

This clone appeared a few times. The V and J genes are TRBV2 and TRBJ1-5; 7 bases agree with TRBD1. J was trimmed by 3 bases and V by 4 bases; bases with no gene match: 6. The germline CDR1 and CDR2 sequences are SNHLY and FYNNEI. This CDR3 has 15 amino acids. The chain's CDR3 is CASSGRDRPNQPQHF. The CDR3 DNA reads as TGTGCCAGCAGTGGGAGGGACAGACCCAATCAGCCCCAGCATTTT.

V and J are TRBV5-4 and TRBJ2-5, with TRBD2 matching 9 bases. Germline CDR1 is SGHNT and CDR2 is YYREEE (reference sequence). J lost 4 bases, V lost 2 bases, and 3 bases had no gene match. CDR3 length equals 14 residues. The CDR3 nucleotides are TGTGCCAGCAGCTTAAAAGCGGGAGGAGAGACCCAGTACTTC. Protein: CASSLKAGGETQYF.

The chain uses TRBV11-2 and TRBJ1-3; D call uncertain. Germline lookup yields CDR1 SGHAT and CDR2 FQNNGV. The V end was cut by 3 bases, the J end by 3 bases, with 9 bases between. This CDR3 region has 14 residues. The CDR3: CASSFGEFGNTIYF. The CDR3, as DNA: TGTGCCAGCAGCTTCGGGGAGTTTGGAAACACCATATATTTT.

The chain uses TRBV11-3 and TRBJ1-1; a weak D match, TRBD1 (6 bases). Trimming cost V 5 bases and J 1 base, with 8 bases left between them. The CDR3 runs 13 residues. Germline lookup yields CDR1 SGHNT and CDR2 YENEEA. DNA for the CDR3: TGTGCCAGCAGCCGACAGGAGAACACTGAAGCTTTCTTT. Translated: CASSRQENTEAFF.

The chain couples TRBV19 to TRBJ1-2; 7 nucleotides align to TRBD1. Germline V lookup: CDR1 LNHDA, CDR2 SQIVND (reference sequence). V lost 5 bases and J lost 8; bases outside the gene matches: 8. This CDR3 spans 13 amino acids. In DNA form, the CDR3 reads TGTGCCAGTAGTGTAGGACAGGCCTCCGGCTACACCTTC. This sequence encodes CASSVGQASGYTF. The whole variable domain, filled in from reference TRBV19 and TRBJ1-2, reads DGGITQSPKYLFRKEGQNVTLSCEQNLNHDAMYWYRQDPGQGLRLIYYSQIVNDFQKGDIAEGYSVSREKKESFPLTVTSAQKNPTAFYLCASSVGQASGYTFGSGTRLTVV.

CDR3 in DNA: TGTGCCAGCAGCTTTAGAGCGGGCCTCTCCTACGAGCAGTACTTC. Its translation: CASSFRAGLSYEQYF. This chain joins TRBV7-9 and TRBJ2-7; the D gene is possibly TRBD2 (6 bases). The germline gives CDR1 SEHNR, CDR2 FQNEAQ (reference sequence). Trimming stripped 3 bases from V and 0 bases from J, with 12 bases between. The CDR3 length is 15 residues.

The J gene is TRBJ2-7, the V gene TRBV7-2; 7 bases align to TRBD1. Germline values: CDR1 SGHTA, CDR2 FQGNSA. Germline trimming cut 5 bases from V and 3 bases from J; bases unmatched to any gene: 7. The CDR3 is 14 amino acids. Here the CDR3 DNA reads TGTGCCAGCAGCGTGGGACAGACCTTCTACGAGCAGTACTTC. Translated: CASSVGQTFYEQYF.

V and J are TRBV2 and TRBJ2-1; 16 bases map to TRBD2. Germline V gene data show CDR1 as SNHLY and CDR2 as FYNNEI. The CDR3 length is 18 residues. Unmatched junction bases numbered 10, after V lost 3 bases and J lost 8 bases. This chain's CDR3 is CASSEKEPGLAGGYEQFF. CDR3 coding DNA: TGTGCCAGCAGTGAGAAGGAGCCGGGACTAGCGGGGGGGTATGAGCAGTTCTTC. The complete variable domain, with remaining parts taken from reference TRBV2 and TRBJ2-1, reads EPEVTQTPSHQVTQMGQEVILRCVPISNHLYFYWYRQILGQKVEFLVSFYNNEISEKSEIFDDQFSVERPDGSNFTLKIRSTKLEDSAMYFCASSEKEPGLAGGYEQFFGPGTRLTVL.

This clone came up once. The V and J genes are TRBV27 and TRBJ2-7; D call uncertain. This CDR3 has 13 amino acids. V was clipped by 0 bases and J by 2 bases, with 5 bases between them. Germline V lookup: CDR1 MNHEY, CDR2 SMNVEV (reference sequence). The DNA of the CDR3 is TGTGCCAGCAGTTTATCCCGGGCCTACGAGCAGTACTTC. It codes for CASSLSRAYEQYF.

J is TRBJ2-5 and V is TRBV19, with 10 bases matching TRBD2. The CDR3 has 14 amino acids. The germline CDR1 and CDR2 sequences are LNHDA and SQIVND (reference sequence). V dropped 6 bases and J dropped 5; count of bases not matched to a gene: 6. The CDR3 is CASSVAGGRETQYF. CDR3 in DNA: TGTGCCAGTAGCGTAGCGGGGGGCAGGGAGACCCAGTACTTC.

The chain uses TRBV5-1 and TRBJ2-5; D unclear. Trimming pared 4 bases from V and 1 base from J, leaving 5 bases between. Germline V gene lookup returns CDR1 SGHRS and CDR2 YFSETQ. This CDR3 has 12 residues. The DNA for the CDR3 is TGCGCCAGCAGCCCCTCCCAAGAGACCCAGTACTTC. As protein: CASSPSQETQYF.

The V call is TRBV27, the J call TRBJ2-7, with a tentative D call TRBD1 (5 bases). V dropped 6 bases and J dropped 1 base, with 13 bases sitting between them. In germline, CDR1 is MNHEY, CDR2 SMNVEV (reference sequence). This CDR3 contains 14 residues. The chain's CDR3 is CASRFTGASYEQYF. The CDR3 DNA follows: TGTGCCAGCAGATTTACAGGCGCTTCCTACGAGCAGTACTTC.

The rearrangement links TRBV7-2 to TRBJ1-1; TRBD1 might be the D (5 bases). The germline V gene encodes CDR1 SGHTA and CDR2 FQGNSA. The CDR3 is 13 residues long. Trimming took 7 bases from V and 3 from J, leaving 12 bases between them. CDR3 sequence: CASTRWGYTEAFF. CDR3 bases: TGTGCCAGCACTCGGTGGGGCTACACTGAAGCTTTCTTT.

The chain joins TRBV9 to TRBJ2-7; 10 bases align to TRBD2. This CDR3 has 18 amino acids. The germline V gene encodes CDR1 SGDLS and CDR2 YYNGEE. The V and J ends lost 0 bases and 3 bases, in that order; junction bases with no gene match: 12. The CDR3 DNA reads as TGTGCCAGCAGCGTAGTCCATGAACTAGCGGGGCTATACTACGAGCAGTACTTC. As protein: CASSVVHELAGLYYEQYF.

V and J are TRBV11-2 and TRBJ1-4, with D unclear. Germline lookup yields CDR1 SGHAT and CDR2 FQNNGV. The CDR3 spans 12 residues. Trimming pared 1 base from V and 15 bases from J, leaving 12 bases between. CDR3 region: CASSLVASLVFF. The CDR3 DNA reads as TGTGCCAGCAGCTTAGTCGCGTCCTTGGTGTTTTTT.

This clone was found a few times. The germline gene is not matched at one end of the junction; a read error may be the cause. The chain is built from TRBV7-7 and TRBJ2-3; 9 positions agree with TRBD2. The CDR3 is 16 residues long. Germline CDR1 reads SSHAT; CDR2 reads FNYEAQ (reference sequence). For the CDR3, the DNA is TGTGCTAGCAGCGTGGGTAGCGGGGGCGTCACAGATACGCAGTATTTT. Translating it yields CASSVGSGGVTDTQYF.

The chain employs TRBV4-2 and TRBJ1-6; weak D call: TRBD1 (5 bases). Germline values: CDR1 LGHNA, CDR2 YNFKEQ. Trimming left V 6 bases short and J 8 bases short, with 17 bases between. CDR3 length: 15 residues. CDR3 in amino acids: CASRKGGLGDSPLHF. The DNA of the CDR3 is TGTGCCAGCAGAAAGGGAGGCCTAGGGGATTCACCCCTCCACTTT.

This chain joins TRBV14 and TRBJ2-2, with a tentative D call TRBD2 (6 bases). CDR3 size: 15 residues. The V end was cut by 2 bases, the J end by 5 bases, with 12 bases between. Per the germline V gene, CDR1 is SGHDN and CDR2 is FVKESK. CDR3 nucleotides: TGTGCCAGCAGCCAACGGTCGGGGAGGACCGGGGAGCTGTTTTTT. Translation gives CASSQRSGRTGELFF.

V is TRBV5-1 and J is TRBJ2-7; 10 bases are shared with TRBD2. With V trimmed by 4 bases and J by 2 bases, 6 bases remained unmatched. The CDR3 covers 15 residues. CDR1 is SGHRS, CDR2 YFSETQ, per germline. CDR3 sequence: CASSARAGGTYEQYF. In DNA, the CDR3 is TGCGCCAGCAGCGCTAGAGCGGGGGGGACCTACGAGCAGTACTTC.

The V gene is TRBV11-2, the J gene TRBJ2-7, with a tentative D call TRBD2 (5 bases). The CDR3 is 15 residues long. V was pared by 2 bases and J by 3 bases, with 14 bases between. The germline V gene has CDR1 SGHAT and CDR2 FQNNGV. This chain's CDR3 is CASSLMASSLYEQYF. The CDR3 DNA reads as TGTGCCAGCAGCTTAATGGCTAGCAGCCTCTACGAGCAGTACTTC.

The V and J genes are TRBV4-2 and TRBJ2-2, with 16 nucleotides matching TRBD2. Germline V CDR1 and CDR2: LGHNA, YNFKEQ. The CDR3 is made up of 20 amino acids. The ends lost 1 base at V and 0 bases at J; junction bases unmatched: 5. The CDR3 DNA reads TGTGCCAGCAGCCAAGGACAGGGACTAGCGGGGGGGCCGAACACCGGGGAGCTGTTTTTT. It codes for CASSQGQGLAGGPNTGELFF.